Listed here are 21 T cell receptor beta chains from one sample, sequenced in a study of immune reconstitution after stem cell transplant in scleroderma. One entry per CDR3 protein, called by TCRdb with MiXCR from the RT-PCR reads. The repertoire consists of 2,000 to 2,500 distinct CDR3 sequences, with 8% to 9.5% occurring once and the leading ten covering less than 30%. Sample acquisition took place before or after autologous hematopoietic stem cell transplantation (not recorded which). These receptors were collected from a male donor with systemic sclerosis.

The chain carries TRBV2 and TRBJ2-5; TRBD2 agrees at 13 bases. The trim removed 7 bases at V and 4 bases at J, leaving 9 bases unmatched. Germline CDR1 is SNHLY and CDR2 is FYNNEI. This CDR3 is 16 amino acids long. CDR3: CASIGGLAGAGETQYF. CDR3 nucleotides: TGTGCCAGCATCGGAGGACTAGCGGGAGCGGGAGAGACCCAGTACTTC. Variable domain in full (rest from reference TRBV2 and TRBJ2-5): EPEVTQTPSHQVTQMGQEVILRCVPISNHLYFYWYRQILGQKVEFLVSFYNNEISEKSEIFDDQFSVERPDGSNFTLKIRSTKLEDSAMYFCASIGGLAGAGETQYFGPGTRLLVL.

The table lists this clonotype with a few counts. The V call is TRBV19, the J call TRBJ1-1; D gene uncertain. Per germline, CDR1 LNHDA and CDR2 SQIVND (reference sequence). The CDR3 runs to 15 residues. V lost 7 bases to trimming and J lost 0 bases, with 15 bases between them. The CDR3: CASIEAVGMNTEAFF. The CDR3 coding sequence is TGTGCCAGTATCGAAGCGGTAGGCATGAACACTGAAGCTTTCTTT.

Sample share makes this clonotype medium-sized. The rearrangement joins TRBV5-6 to TRBJ2-7; tentative D call: TRBD2 (5 bases). The germline V and J ends were trimmed by 4 bases and 9 bases, with 11 bases remaining between them. Germline V gives CDR1 SGHDT, CDR2 YYEEEE. CDR3 length equals 11 residues. The CDR3 coding sequence is TGTGCCAGCAGCCTAGGCGAGGGGCAGTACTTC. Amino acids: CASSLGEGQYF.

This clonotype counts as medium-sized. The gene calls are TRBV20-1 and TRBJ1-1; D not resolved. V was pared by 4 bases and J by 1 base, with 19 bases between. The germline V gene has CDR1 DFQATT and CDR2 SNEGSKA (reference sequence). The CDR3 totals 16 residues. The DNA of the CDR3 is TGCAGTGCTAAGGATTCGAAGACGAGTCAGAACACTGAAGCTTTCTTT. Translating it yields CSAKDSKTSQNTEAFF.

By share, this clonotype counts as medium-sized. The chain employs TRBV10-2 and TRBJ2-7; D possibly corresponds to TRBD1 (6 bases). V was cut by 6 bases and J by 2 bases, with 11 bases left in between. Germline CDR1 and CDR2: WSHSY and SAAADI. CDR3 size: 13 residues. In DNA form, the CDR3 reads TGCGCCAGCAGCCCACAGGGTACCTACGAGCAGTACTTC. This codes for CASSPQGTYEQYF.

This clonotype is categorized as medium-sized. The rearrangement uses TRBV20-1 and TRBJ2-2; 7 nucleotides match TRBD2. Trimming cost V 1 base and J 7 bases; bases outside gene matches: 9. The CDR3 covers 15 residues. Germline assignment: CDR1 DFQATT and CDR2 SNEGSKA (reference sequence). The CDR3: CSARGGGGAYGELFF. The CDR3 bases are TGCAGTGCTAGAGGTGGGGGAGGGGCTTACGGGGAGCTGTTTTTT.

There are a few counts of this clonotype. J is TRBJ2-7 and V is TRBV3-1; D ambiguous. V was cut by 0 bases and J by 4 bases, with 13 bases left in between. The length of the CDR3 is 15 residues. Germline CDR1 is LGHDT and CDR2 is YNNKEL (reference sequence). The CDR3 reads CASSQDSRTVYEQYF. In nucleotides, the CDR3 is TGTGCCAGCAGCCAAGATAGCCGGACGGTTTACGAGCAGTACTTC.

By share, this clonotype ranks as medium-sized. The V gene is TRBV7-2, the J gene TRBJ1-3; no clear D gene. CDR3 length equals 14 residues. CDR1 is SGHTA, CDR2 FQGNSA, per germline. V was cut by 7 bases and J by 2 bases, with 12 bases left in between. CDR3 sequence: CASKTDTAGNTIYF. The CDR3 nucleotides read TGTGCCAGCAAGACCGACACCGCTGGAAACACCATATATTTT.

This clonotype is large in the sample. The chain uses TRBV5-1 and TRBJ2-5, with D possibly being TRBD1 or TRBD2 (5 bases each). Germline V CDR1 and CDR2: SGHRS, YFSETQ. The CDR3 has 15 residues. Trimming left V 4 bases short and J 3 bases short, with 16 bases between. The CDR3: CASSAWDGAKETQYF. Written as DNA, the CDR3 is TGCGCCAGCAGCGCCTGGGACGGAGCGAAAGAGACCCAGTACTTC.

By share, this clonotype ranks as hyperexpanded. The V gene is TRBV7-8, the J gene TRBJ2-7; D is possibly TRBD2 (5 bases). Trimming took 4 bases from V and 3 from J, leaving 16 bases between them. The germline gives CDR1 SGHVS, CDR2 FQNEAQ. This CDR3 contains 15 residues. The CDR3 bases are TGTGCCAGCAGCTCGCCTAGCCAGGTCTACTACGAGCAGTACTTC. Protein sequence: CASSSPSQVYYEQYF.

This clonotype is medium-sized by share. The J gene is TRBJ1-1, the V gene TRBV5-1; 9 positions agree with TRBD1. With 1 base clipped from V and 6 bases from J, the junction kept 1 base outside the gene matches. The CDR3 covers 13 residues. Germline CDR1 is SGHRS and CDR2 is YFSETQ. The CDR3 sequence: CASSLTGGSEAFF. The CDR3 region has the DNA TGCGCCAGCAGCTTGACAGGGGGCTCTGAAGCTTTCTTT.

This clonotype is deemed medium-sized. The J gene is TRBJ2-2, the V gene TRBV6-2 or TRBV6-3, with TRBD1 identical over 10 bases. Germline V gives CDR1 MNHEY, CDR2 SVGEGT. Trimming cost V 5 bases and J 7 bases; bases outside gene matches: 4. The CDR3 covers 14 residues. The DNA for the CDR3 is TGTGCCAGCAGTACGGGACAGGGGAACGGGGAGCTGTTTTTT. This gives the protein CASSTGQGNGELFF.

Within the sample, this clonotype is medium-sized. J is TRBJ1-1 and V is TRBV5-1; 12 bases are shared with TRBD1. Germline CDR1 and CDR2: SGHRS and YFSETQ. The CDR3 totals 15 residues. After removal of 4 bases from V and 3 bases from J, the junction contained 4 bases not matched to a gene. The DNA of the CDR3 is TGCGCCAGCAGCGGGACAGGGGGCTCGGACACTGAAGCTTTCTTT. Translating gives CASSGTGGSDTEAFF.

This clonotype was observed many times. This chain joins TRBV29-1 and TRBJ2-7; weak D call: TRBD2 (6 bases). CDR3 size: 13 residues. Germline V lookup: CDR1 SQVTM, CDR2 ANQGSEA. Trimming stripped 3 bases from V and 4 bases from J, with 13 bases between. The CDR3 nucleotides are TGCAGCGTTGAGTCGGGAGACGTTTACGAGCAGTACTTC. As protein: CSVESGDVYEQYF.

The sample holds one count of this clonotype. A much larger clone lies one base from this, so it may be a read error. The V and J genes are TRBV5-6 and TRBJ2-2, with D possibly TRBD2 on 6 matching bases. The CDR3 extends over 14 amino acids. The germline V and J ends were trimmed by 1 base and 8 bases, with 12 bases remaining between them. Germline CDR1 SGHDT, CDR2 YYEEEE. The CDR3 DNA follows: TGTGCCAGCAGCTTGACTAGCAGAGGAGGGGAGCTGTTTTTT. This gives the protein CASSLTSRGGELFF.

This clonotype was observed a handful of times. This sequence joins TRBV10-3 and TRBJ2-2; possible D gene TRBD1, 5 bases. Germline V gene lookup returns CDR1 ENHRY and CDR2 SYGVKD. V was cut by 4 bases and J by 3 bases, with 9 bases left in between. The CDR3 runs 14 residues. Here the CDR3 DNA reads TGTGCCATCAGTGTAGGGGCAGACACCGGGGAGCTGTTTTTT. Amino acids: CAISVGADTGELFF.

This clonotype is deemed large (0.1 to 1%). This chain joins TRBV28 and TRBJ1-4; D not resolved. The CDR3 is 14 amino acids. Trimming stripped 3 bases from V and 8 bases from J, with 13 bases between. The germline V gene has CDR1 MDHEN and CDR2 SYDVKM. The CDR3 sequence is CASSFQRDREKLFF. The CDR3 bases are TGTGCCAGCAGTTTCCAGCGAGATCGGGAAAAACTGTTTTTT.

By frequency in the sample, this clonotype is medium-sized. V usage is TRBV6-5 and J usage is TRBJ1-2; 9 bases are a match to TRBD1. The ends lost 2 bases at V and 5 bases at J; junction bases unmatched: 6. Germline V gives CDR1 MNHEY, CDR2 SVGAGI. The CDR3 runs 15 residues. CDR3 sequence reads: CASSYGTGYTYGYTF. CDR3 DNA sequence: TGTGCCAGCAGTTACGGGACAGGGTATACTTATGGCTACACCTTC.

This clonotype is large within its sample. The rearrangement joins TRBV7-2 to TRBJ2-7; the D gene is possibly TRBD2 (6 bases). Trimming left V 3 bases short and J 6 bases short, with 15 bases between. From germline, CDR1 is SGHTA and CDR2 FQGNSA. The CDR3 loop spans 14 amino acids. The CDR3: CASSLGTFAFEQYF. CDR3 bases: TGTGCCAGCAGCTTGGGGACTTTCGCCTTCGAGCAGTACTTC.

This clonotype appeared a few times. The chain uses TRBV5-1 and TRBJ2-2, with D maybe TRBD1 (6 bases). The CDR3 spans 14 residues. Germline loops: CDR1 SGHRS, CDR2 YFSETQ. V was pared by 5 bases and J by 3 bases, with 11 bases between. CDR3 loop: CASRKNRDTGELFF. CDR3 nucleotides: TGCGCCAGCAGAAAAAACAGGGACACCGGGGAGCTGTTTTTT.

This clonotype is termed large. J is TRBJ2-1 and V is TRBV7-2; D remains ambiguous. CDR3 length equals 14 residues. The germline gives CDR1 SGHTA, CDR2 FQGNSA. Trimming cost V 1 base and J 5 bases, with 9 bases left between them. The CDR3 loop reads CASSLDELNNEQFF. In nucleotides, the CDR3 is TGTGCCAGCAGCTTAGATGAGCTAAACAATGAGCAGTTCTTC. Full variable domain (rest looked up from reference TRBV7-2 and TRBJ2-1): GAGVSQSPSNKVTEKGKDVELRCDPISGHTALYWYRQSLGQGLEFLIYFQGNSAPDKSGLPSDRFSAERTGGSVSTLTIQRTQQEDSAVYLCASSLDELNNEQFFGPGTRLTVL.